These T cell receptor beta chains were read from a single sample in a study of blood T cell repertoires in COVID-19. TCRdb's table, derived via immunoSEQ multiplex PCR, lists solely in-frame clones and lacks some. The sample lists hundreds of thousands of clones; 87% were seen once. The sample taken for sequencing was PBMCs or T cells enriched from blood (not recorded which). These TCRs come from a woman aged 40 to 50 who had recovered from COVID-19. Each CDR3 is given with its conserved first and last residue. The D gene is left open where the match is weak.

>NA|TRBV7-3|TRBJ2-2
TGTGCCAGCAGCTTAAGGCGGGACGGCGGGGAGCTGTTTTTT
CASSLRRDGGELFF
>TRBD1|TRBV5-8|TRBJ2-3
TGTGCCAGCAACCCCGGACAGGGATTGACAGATACGCAGTATTTT
CASNPGQGLTDTQYF
>TRBD1|TRBV4-3|TRBJ1-2
TGCGCCAGCAGCCAAGAAGGGGCAGGGGGCTTCTATGGCTACACCTTC
CASSQEGAGGFYGYTF
>NA|TRBV27|TRBJ2-3
TGTGCCAGCTCCCGATACTCGCTGACAGATACGCAGTATTTT
CASSRYSLTDTQYF
>TRBD1|TRBV4-1|TRBJ1-6
TGCGCCAGCAGCCAAGGAGGACAGGGGAACGGTTCACCCCTCCACTTT
CASSQGGQGNGSPLHF
>TRBD2|TRBV27|TRBJ2-7
TGTGCCAGCAGCTCTGGACTAGCAACCCACGAGCAGTACTTC
CASSSGLATHEQYF
>TRBD2|TRBV7-9|TRBJ2-7
TGTGCCAGCAGCTCGGGACTAGCGGGAGTGCCCTACGAGCAGTACTTC
CASSSGLAGVPYEQYF
>NA|TRBV2|TRBJ2-7
TGTGCCAGCAGTAGGCTAGTTTACGAGCAGTACTTC
CASSRLVYEQYF
>NA|TRBV7-2|TRBJ2-2
TGTGCCAGCAGCTTAGGGTACGGGAGATTCACCGGGGAGCTGTTTTTT
CASSLGYGRFTGELFF
>NA|TRBV10-3|TRBJ2-7
TGTGCCATCAGTGGCACCCACCAGGAGCAGTACTTC
CAISGTHQEQYF
>NA|TRBV28|TRBJ1-2
TGTGCCAGCAGTTTTCACGAGGACTATGGCTACACCTTC
CASSFHEDYGYTF
>TRBD1|TRBV5-3|TRBJ2-7
TGTGCCAGAAGCTTGGAGGTCGGACAGGGAATCTCCTACGAGCAGTACTTC
CARSLEVGQGISYEQYF
>TRBD2|TRBV7-2|TRBJ2-1
TGTGCCAGCAGCTTAGAGATTAGCGGGAGACATGAGCAGTTCTTC
CASSLEISGRHEQFF
>NA|TRBV28|TRBJ2-7
TGTGCCAGCAGTTCGTTTTACGAGCAGTACTTC
CASSSFYEQYF